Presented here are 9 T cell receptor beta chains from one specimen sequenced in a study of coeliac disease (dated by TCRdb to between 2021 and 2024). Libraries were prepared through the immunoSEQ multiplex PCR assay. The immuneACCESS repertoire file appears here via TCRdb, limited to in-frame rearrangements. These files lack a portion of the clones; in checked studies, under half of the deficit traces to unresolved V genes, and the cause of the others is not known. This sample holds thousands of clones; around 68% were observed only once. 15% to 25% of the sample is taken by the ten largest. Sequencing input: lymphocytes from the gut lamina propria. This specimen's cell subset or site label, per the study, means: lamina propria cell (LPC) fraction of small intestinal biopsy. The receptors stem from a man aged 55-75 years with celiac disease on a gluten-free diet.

The CDR3 sequence is CATSRDRYYEQYF. The CDR3, as DNA: TGTGCCACCAGCAGGGACAGATACTACGAGCAGTACTTC. The rearrangement uses TRBV15 and TRBJ2-7, with D possibly TRBD1 on 6 matching bases. With 3 bases removed from V and 3 bases from J, the gap between germline ends came to 9 bases. CDR1 and CDR2 from the germline V gene are LNHNV and YYDKDF (reference sequence). The CDR3 has 13 residues.

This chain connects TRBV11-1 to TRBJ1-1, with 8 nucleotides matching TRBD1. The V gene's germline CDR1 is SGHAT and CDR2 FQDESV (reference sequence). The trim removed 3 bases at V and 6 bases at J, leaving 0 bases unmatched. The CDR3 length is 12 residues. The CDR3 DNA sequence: TGTGCCAGCAGCTTGGGACAGGCTGAAGCTTTCTTT. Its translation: CASSLGQAEAFF.

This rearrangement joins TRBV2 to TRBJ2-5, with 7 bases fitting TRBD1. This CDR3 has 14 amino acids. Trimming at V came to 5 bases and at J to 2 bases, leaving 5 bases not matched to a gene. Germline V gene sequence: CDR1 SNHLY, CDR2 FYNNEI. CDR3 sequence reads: CASSQQGTQETQYF. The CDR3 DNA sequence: TGTGCCAGCAGTCAACAGGGGACACAAGAGACCCAGTACTTC.

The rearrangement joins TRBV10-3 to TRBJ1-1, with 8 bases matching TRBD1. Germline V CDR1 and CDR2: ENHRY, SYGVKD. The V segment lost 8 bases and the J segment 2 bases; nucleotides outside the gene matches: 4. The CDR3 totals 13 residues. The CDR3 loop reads CAIGGQANTEAFF. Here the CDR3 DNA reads TGTGCCATCGGGGGACAGGCAAACACTGAAGCTTTCTTT.

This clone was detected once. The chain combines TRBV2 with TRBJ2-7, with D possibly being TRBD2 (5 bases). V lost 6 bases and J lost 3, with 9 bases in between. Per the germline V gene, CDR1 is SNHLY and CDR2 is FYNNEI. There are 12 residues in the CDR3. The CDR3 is CASREVGYEQYF. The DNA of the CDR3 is TGTGCCAGCAGGGAGGTGGGCTACGAGCAGTACTTC.

As DNA, the CDR3 is TGTGCCATCAGTGGGACAGCTTTTTATGGCTACACCTTC. It codes for CAISGTAFYGYTF. The chain is built from TRBV10-3 and TRBJ1-2; weak D call: TRBD1 (6 bases). The CDR3 covers 13 residues. The germline V gene has CDR1 ENHRY and CDR2 SYGVKD. Trimming removed 4 bases at V and 5 bases at J, with 11 bases between.

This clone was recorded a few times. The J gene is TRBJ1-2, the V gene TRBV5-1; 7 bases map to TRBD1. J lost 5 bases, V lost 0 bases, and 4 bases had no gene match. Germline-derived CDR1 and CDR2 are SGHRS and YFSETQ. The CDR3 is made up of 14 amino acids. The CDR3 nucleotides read TGCGCCAGCAGCTTGGTTCAGGGGGAATATGGCTACACCTTC. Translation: CASSLVQGEYGYTF.

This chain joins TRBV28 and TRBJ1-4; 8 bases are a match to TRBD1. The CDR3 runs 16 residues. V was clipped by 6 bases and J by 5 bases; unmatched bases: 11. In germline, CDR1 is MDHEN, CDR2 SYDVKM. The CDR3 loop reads CASSPNGWDRNEKLFF. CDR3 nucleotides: TGTGCCAGCAGCCCGAACGGTTGGGACAGGAATGAAAAACTGTTTTTT.

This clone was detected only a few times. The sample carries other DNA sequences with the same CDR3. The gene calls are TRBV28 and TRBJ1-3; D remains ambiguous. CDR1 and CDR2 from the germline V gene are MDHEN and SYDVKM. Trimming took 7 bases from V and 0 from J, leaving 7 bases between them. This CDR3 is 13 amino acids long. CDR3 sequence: CASIDSSGNTIYF. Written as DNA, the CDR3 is TGTGCCAGCATAGATAGCTCTGGAAACACCATATATTTT.